This T cell receptor (beta chain) was identified during a study of blood T cell repertoires in COVID-19. Study at large: T cells, B-cell-depleted T cells, or PBMCs supplied cDNA or gDNA.

Method: immunoSEQ multiplex PCR; TCRdb's copy keeps in-frame clones and lacks some. The profile covers 200,000 to 300,000 clones, with around four fifths appearing a single time and around 1.9% taken by the ten largest. This clone was seen more than once but under ten times. This CDR3 comprises 16 residues. Trimming took off 2 bases at V and 5 bases at J, with 15 bases between the two ends. The germline CDR1 and CDR2 sequences are MNHEY and SMNVEV (reference sequence). The V gene is TRBV27, the J gene TRBJ1-4, with D tentatively TRBD1 (5 bases). Sequencing was done on a sample of peripheral blood. The sequence derives from a woman aged 80 or over with acute or convalescent COVID-19. The CDR3 loop is CASSLNLGGQNEKLFF. CDR3 sequence (DNA): TGTGCCAGCAGTTTAAATTTGGGGGGTCAGAATGAAAAACTGTTTTTT.